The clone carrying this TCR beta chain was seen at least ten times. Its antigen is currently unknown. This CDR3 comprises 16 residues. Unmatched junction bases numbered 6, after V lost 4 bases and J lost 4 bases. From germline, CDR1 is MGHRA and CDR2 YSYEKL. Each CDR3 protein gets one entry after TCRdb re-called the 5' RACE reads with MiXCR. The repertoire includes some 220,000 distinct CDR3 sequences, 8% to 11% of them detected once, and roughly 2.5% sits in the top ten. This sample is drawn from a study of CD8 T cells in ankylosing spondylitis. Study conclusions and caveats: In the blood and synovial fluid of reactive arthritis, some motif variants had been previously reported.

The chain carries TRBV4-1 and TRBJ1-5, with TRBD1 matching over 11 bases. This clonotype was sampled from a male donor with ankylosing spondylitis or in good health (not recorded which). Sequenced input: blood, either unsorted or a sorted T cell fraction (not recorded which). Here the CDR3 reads CASSLGQGVENQPQHF. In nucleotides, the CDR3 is TGCGCCAGCAGCCTGGGACAGGGGGTAGAAAATCAGCCCCAGCATTTT.